This T cell receptor beta chain was retrieved from a study of cytomegalovirus exposure and HLA in healthy donors. General study findings and limits: Most subjects' HLA-A and HLA-B alleles were reportedly predicted from TCR beta sequences. In presence/absence analyses, roughly uniform sequencing depth across donors was assumed. As a later analysis revealed, the rate of TCR association differed by HLA locus, with DRB1 most and HLA-C fewest. The listing of 150 to 200 TCR beta chains classed them as cytomegalovirus-associated.

For this clone: Its antigen remains unknown.

This CDR3 has 16 amino acids. Looked up from germline, CDR1 is SGHRS and CDR2 is YFSETQ. V shed 0 bases and J 1 base; nucleotides not matched to a gene: 4. 60 Vbeta and 13 Jbeta primers were used in PCR. Data came from immunoSEQ multiplex PCR; TCRdb stores just in-frame clones and leaves some out. This repertoire shows some 110,000 clones, 70% found once; its top ten account for around 8.2%. The sample consisted of PBMCs. The V and J genes are TRBV5-1 and TRBJ2-5, with 9 bases aligning to TRBD2. This TCR derives from a man aged 30 to 45 in good health and CMV-seropositive. CDR3 in DNA: TGCGCCAGCAGCTTGGATTCGACTAGCGGCCAAGAGACCCAGTACTTC. Its protein product is CASSLDSTSGQETQYF.